The 13 T cell receptor beta chains given below trace back to one sample, sequenced in a study of shared clonotypes between healthy human individuals (dated by TCRdb to between 2020 and 2021). The library was built by means of the immunoSEQ multiplex PCR assay. TCRdb re-hosts the immuneACCESS table, in-frame sequences only. Its copies lack some clones; in the studies checked, an unresolved V gene accounts for under half of them, and the cause for the rest is not known. This sample holds approximately 2.5 million clones; approximately 92% were observed only once. In total, the top ten clones hold about 0.13% of the sample. The sequenced sample consisted of naive CD4+ T cells sorted from blood. Sample cell subset or site, as interpreted from the label and publication: CD45RA+ positively selected. These TCRs come from a man aged 18 to 29 in good health.

The chain employs TRBV18 and TRBJ1-2; 8 bases map to TRBD1. The CDR3 runs to 13 residues. Trimming took 6 bases from V and 3 from J; bases not matched to a gene: 3. Germline lookup yields CDR1 KGHSH and CDR2 LQKENI. The CDR3 DNA reads as TGTGCCAGCTCTTCGACAGGGGACTATGGCTACACCTTC. Amino acid sequence: CASSSTGDYGYTF.

The genes are TRBV27 and TRBJ1-2, with D perhaps TRBD1 (5 bases). This CDR3 contains 13 residues. CDR1 and CDR2 from the germline V gene are MNHEY and SMNVEV (reference sequence). The V and J ends lost 5 bases and 4 bases respectively, with 11 bases between them. CDR3 DNA sequence: TGTGCCAGCAGTGGGGCCCTCTTCTATGGCTACACCTTC. It encodes CASSGALFYGYTF.

The chain joins TRBV18 to TRBJ1-1; no clear D gene. Germline values: CDR1 KGHSH, CDR2 LQKENI. CDR3 length: 14 residues. Trimming pared 1 base from V and 1 base from J, leaving 7 bases between. CDR3 region: CASSPRMANTEAFF. The CDR3 DNA reads TGTGCCAGCTCACCACGAATGGCGAACACTGAAGCTTTCTTT.

The chain recombines TRBV11-3 with TRBJ2-1; 12 nucleotides line up with TRBD2. The J segment lost 5 bases and the V segment lost 1 base, leaving 3 bases of the junction unmatched. Germline V gene lookup returns CDR1 SGHNT and CDR2 YENEEA. CDR3 length: 16 residues. The CDR3 protein is CASSLGSSGGDNEQFF. DNA for the CDR3: TGTGCCAGCAGCTTAGGCTCTAGCGGGGGGGACAATGAGCAGTTCTTC.

The chain combines TRBV4-1 with TRBJ2-7; D is undetermined. The germline V gene has CDR1 MGHRA and CDR2 YSYEKL. V was trimmed by 0 bases and J by 1 base, leaving 7 bases between them. This CDR3 contains 14 residues. This CDR3 is CASSQEPGSYEQYF. Here the CDR3 DNA reads TGCGCCAGCAGCCAAGAGCCTGGTTCCTACGAGCAGTACTTC.

The V gene is TRBV12-5, the J gene TRBJ2-1; 16 bases fit TRBD2. The CDR3 totals 22 residues. The germline CDR1 and CDR2 sequences are LGHNT and FRNRAP. The ends lost 5 bases at V and 1 base at J; junction bases unmatched: 17. As DNA, the CDR3 is TGTGCTAGTGGTGCTTACCTAGGGGGACTAGCGGGAGGGCCAGGGTCCTACAATGAGCAGTTCTTC. Encoded protein: CASGAYLGGLAGGPGSYNEQFF.

The chain joins TRBV2 to TRBJ1-4; no firm D call. CDR3 length: 14 residues. The V end was cut by 6 bases, the J end by 5 bases, with 13 bases between. Germline V gives CDR1 SNHLY, CDR2 FYNNEI. As DNA, the CDR3 is TGTGCCAGCAGATTACAGACTACCAATGAAAAACTGTTTTTT. Residues: CASRLQTTNEKLFF.

This rearrangement joins TRBV6-5 to TRBJ1-2, with TRBD1 matching over 7 bases. The CDR3 is made up of 15 amino acids. After removal of 4 bases from V and 2 bases from J, the junction contained 7 bases not matched to a gene. Per the germline V gene, CDR1 is MNHEY and CDR2 is SVGAGI. Here the CDR3 DNA reads TGTGCCAGCAGTTGGAAGGACAGGCCGAACTATGGCTACACCTTC. Amino acids: CASSWKDRPNYGYTF.

The V and J genes are TRBV9 and TRBJ2-2; no clear D. Germline CDR1 and CDR2: SGDLS and YYNGEE. V was pared by 2 bases and J by 6 bases, with 8 bases between. The CDR3 runs to 13 residues. The CDR3 loop reads CASSVWSSGELFF. The CDR3 bases are TGTGCCAGCAGCGTTTGGTCCTCCGGGGAGCTGTTTTTT.

The chain has TRBV6-1 and TRBJ1-1; no clear D gene. Trimming shortened V by 7 bases and J by 1 base, and 7 bases separated the two germline ends. This CDR3 spans 12 amino acids. CDR1 and CDR2 (germline): MNHNS, SASEGT. The CDR3 loop reads CASKVWNTEAFF. The CDR3 DNA is TGTGCCAGCAAGGTTTGGAACACTGAAGCTTTCTTT.

The chain couples TRBV11-3 to TRBJ2-7; 7 bases fit TRBD1. The CDR3 sequence is 15 residues long. Germline V CDR1 and CDR2: SGHNT, YENEEA. V gave up 0 bases and J gave up 5 bases; unmatched junction bases: 7. The CDR3 coding sequence is TGTGCCAGCAGCTTAGAGGGAACAGGGGCCCACGAGCAGTACTTC. Translating gives CASSLEGTGAHEQYF.

This clone was counted a single time. Other nucleotide sequences from this sample produce the same CDR3. The V call is TRBV7-2, the J call TRBJ2-1; TRBD2 aligns across 7 bases. In germline, CDR1 is SGHTA, CDR2 FQGNSA. The CDR3 totals 13 residues. J was trimmed by 4 bases and V by 5 bases; bases with no gene match: 2. The CDR3 region has the DNA TGTGCCAGCAGCCCCGGGGGGTACAATGAGCAGTTCTTC. Translating gives CASSPGGYNEQFF.

The rearrangement links TRBV9 to TRBJ2-5; 8 nucleotides align to TRBD2. The CDR3 is 13 amino acids. Germline values: CDR1 SGDLS, CDR2 YYNGEE. The CDR3 region is CATGGEVRETQYF. The DNA of the CDR3 is TGTGCTACGGGAGGGGAGGTACGGGAGACCCAGTACTTC.